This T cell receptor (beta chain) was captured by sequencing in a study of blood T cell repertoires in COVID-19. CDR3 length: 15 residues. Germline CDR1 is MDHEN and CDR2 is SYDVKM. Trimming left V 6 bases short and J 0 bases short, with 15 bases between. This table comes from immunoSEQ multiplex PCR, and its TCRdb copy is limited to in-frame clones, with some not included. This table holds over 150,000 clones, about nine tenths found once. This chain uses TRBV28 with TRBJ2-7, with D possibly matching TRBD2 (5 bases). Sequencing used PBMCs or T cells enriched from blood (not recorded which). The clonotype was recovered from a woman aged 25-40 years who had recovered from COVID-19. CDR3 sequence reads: CASRLSGGISYEQYF. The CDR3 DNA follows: TGTGCCAGCAGATTGAGCGGCGGAATCTCCTACGAGCAGTACTTC.